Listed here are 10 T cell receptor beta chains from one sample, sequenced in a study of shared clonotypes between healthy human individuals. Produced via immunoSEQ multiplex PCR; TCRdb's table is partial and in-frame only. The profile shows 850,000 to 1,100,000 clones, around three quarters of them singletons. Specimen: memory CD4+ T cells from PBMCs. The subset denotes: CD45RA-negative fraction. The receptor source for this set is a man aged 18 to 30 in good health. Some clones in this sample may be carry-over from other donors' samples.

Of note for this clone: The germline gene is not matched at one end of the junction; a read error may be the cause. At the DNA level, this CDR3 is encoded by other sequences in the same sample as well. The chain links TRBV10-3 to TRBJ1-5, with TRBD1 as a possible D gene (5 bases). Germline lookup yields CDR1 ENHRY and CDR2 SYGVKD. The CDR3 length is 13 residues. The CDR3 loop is CAISEQENQPQHF. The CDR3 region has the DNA TGTGCCATCAGCGAACAGGAAAATCAGCCCCAGCACTTT.

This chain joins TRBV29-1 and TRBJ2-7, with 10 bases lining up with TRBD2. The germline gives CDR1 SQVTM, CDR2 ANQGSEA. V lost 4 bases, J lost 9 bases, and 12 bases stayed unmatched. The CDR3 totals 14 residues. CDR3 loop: CSVALAGQLVGQYF. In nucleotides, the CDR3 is TGCAGCGTTGCACTAGCGGGACAGTTAGTTGGGCAGTACTTC.

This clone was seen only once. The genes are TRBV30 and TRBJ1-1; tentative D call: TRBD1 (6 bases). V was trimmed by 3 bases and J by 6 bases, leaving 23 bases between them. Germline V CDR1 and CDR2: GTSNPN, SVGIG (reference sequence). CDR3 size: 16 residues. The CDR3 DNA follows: TGTGCCTGGAGAGGCAGGGGCCAGCGCGACGTCGCTGAAGCTTTCTTT. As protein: CAWRGRGQRDVAEAFF.

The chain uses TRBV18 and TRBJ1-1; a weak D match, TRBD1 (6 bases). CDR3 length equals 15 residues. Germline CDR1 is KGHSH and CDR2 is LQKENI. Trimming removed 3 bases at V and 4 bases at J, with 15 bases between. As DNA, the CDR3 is TGTGCCAGCTCACCGAGAATCGAGGGGGGCACTGAAGCTTTCTTT. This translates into CASSPRIEGGTEAFF.

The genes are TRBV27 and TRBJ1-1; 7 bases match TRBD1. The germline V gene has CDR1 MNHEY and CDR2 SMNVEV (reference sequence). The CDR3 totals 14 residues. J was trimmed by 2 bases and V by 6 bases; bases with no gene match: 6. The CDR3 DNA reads TGTGCCAGCAGAAACAGGGGAATAAACACTGAAGCTTTCTTT. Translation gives CASRNRGINTEAFF.

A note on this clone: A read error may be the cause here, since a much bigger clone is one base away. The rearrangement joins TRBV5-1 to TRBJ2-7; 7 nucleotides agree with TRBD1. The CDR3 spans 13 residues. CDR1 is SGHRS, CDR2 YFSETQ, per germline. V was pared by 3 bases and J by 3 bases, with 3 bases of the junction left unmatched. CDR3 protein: CASSSRDSYEQYF. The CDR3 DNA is TGCGCCAGCAGCTCCCGGGACAGCTACGAGCAGTACTTC.

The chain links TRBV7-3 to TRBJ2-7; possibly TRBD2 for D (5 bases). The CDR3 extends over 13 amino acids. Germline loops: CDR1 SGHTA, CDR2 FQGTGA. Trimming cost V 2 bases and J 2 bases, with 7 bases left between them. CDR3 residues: CASSLSGTYEQYF. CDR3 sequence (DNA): TGTGCCAGCAGCTTATCGGGGACCTACGAGCAGTACTTC.

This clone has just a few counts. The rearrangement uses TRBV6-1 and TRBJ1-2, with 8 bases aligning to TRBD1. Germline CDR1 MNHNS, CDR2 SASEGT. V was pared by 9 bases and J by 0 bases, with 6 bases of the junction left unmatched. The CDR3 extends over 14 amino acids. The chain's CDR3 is CASDRGYTNYGYTF. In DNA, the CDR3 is TGTGCCAGTGACAGGGGCTACACTAACTATGGCTACACCTTC.

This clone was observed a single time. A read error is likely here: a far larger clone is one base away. The CDR3 DNA sequence: TGTGCCAGCAGCTTCGGAGGAACTAATGAAAAACTGTTTTTT. This codes for CASSFGGTNEKLFF. The chain couples TRBV7-9 to TRBJ1-4; D unclear. V was pared by 3 bases and J by 1 base, with 6 bases between. Germline V gene data show CDR1 as SEHNR and CDR2 as FQNEAQ (reference sequence). The length of the CDR3 is 14 residues. Looking up the rest from reference TRBV7-9 and TRBJ1-4 gives the full variable domain: DTGVSQNPRHKITKRGQNVTFRCDPISEHNRLYWYRQTLGQGPEFLTYFQNEAQLEKSRLLSDRFSAERPKGSFSTLEIQRTEQGDSAMYLCASSFGGTNEKLFFGSGTQLSVL.

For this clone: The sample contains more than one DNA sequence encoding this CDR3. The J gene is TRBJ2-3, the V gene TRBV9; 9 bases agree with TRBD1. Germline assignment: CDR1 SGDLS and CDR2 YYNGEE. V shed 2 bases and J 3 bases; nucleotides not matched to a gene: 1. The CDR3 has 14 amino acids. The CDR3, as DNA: TGTGCCAGCAGCGTGGACAGGGGAACAGATACGCAGTATTTT. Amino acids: CASSVDRGTDTQYF.